This section outlines one T cell receptor beta chain sequence together with its context. Its antigen specificity is not known. Base quality data are lacking; no much larger clone is found one base away. The data originate from a study of shared clonotypes between healthy human individuals (dated by TCRdb to the early 2020s). Context from the whole study: A few men and a couple of women, aged 18 to 49 years, made up the cohort. Per donor, leukapheresis produced somewhere between about 0.9 and 10 billion PBMCs. Different laboratories and diverse techniques were used to prepare libraries and sequence TCR repertoires, to increase sequencing depth and limit assay-specific biases. To estimate repertoire size and how much clonotype sharing occurs between individuals, the study deeply sequenced the blood TCR repertoires of about 5 healthy adults. For each donor, CD4 naive and CD4 memory were each run on three plates, CD8 naive on two plates, and CD8 memory on one plate. Broader findings and caveats from the paper: The small number of donors limited the genetic and exposure-history diversity represented. Even with the large sequencing depth, rarefaction of the sorted-subset datasets indicated that sequencing was incomplete. Sampling was limited to blood, and TCR repertoires in tissue likely differ from TCR repertoires in blood. Compared with non-shared clonotypes, the clonotypes found in all four sorted-subset donors had higher generation probabilities. Sharing across a handful of donors was observed for around 5% of naive CD4, 3% to 3.5% of naive CD8, 2.3% of memory CD4, and about 0.38% of memory CD8 clonotypes. Pairwise subsampling led to the expectation that sequencing depth would affect the degree of clonotype sharing among donors. Estimated clonotype richness was generally larger for naive than for memory subsets.

Using the deep immunoSEQ assay, TCR CDR3 regions were amplified from genomic DNA by multiplex PCR. Genomic DNA extracted from each cell subset was distributed evenly over all wells of several immunoSEQ 96-well plates, and each plate served as one replicate. For sorted subsets, each replicate PCR was loaded with 200 to 250 ng genomic DNA, equivalent to roughly 30,000 T cell genomes. Purified libraries were quantified with a Qubit 3.0 fluorometer, sized on a Bioanalyzer 2100, and re-quantified with the KAPA Library Quantification kit. Every immunoSEQ 96-well plate was sequenced on a dedicated single-read 150-cycle Illumina NextSeq 550 flow cell. As for the original processing: Because the immunoSEQ output included only junctional sequences and no quality scores, the filtering could not be the same as the filtering used for full-length reads. Sequences were annotated with PyIR, a Python wrapper for IgBLAST v1.9, and V/J genes and CDR3 were assigned using IMGT germline references. Reads were filtered out if the reads had weak V/J assignments (E-value above 1e-6), no CDR3, stop codons, out-of-frame junctions, or ambiguous translated residues. V3J clonotypes were defined by identical inferred V gene, J gene, and CDR3 amino acid sequence. Percentage overlap between repertoires was computed as shared unique clonotypes divided by the size of the smaller repertoire. RTK rarefaction, the Chao1 estimator, and Recon v2.1 estimates of unobserved clonotypes were used to assess repertoire richness. For all TCRbeta clonotypes obtained by the gDNA method from a few donors, generation probabilities were computed with OLGA. TCRdb's version of the immuneACCESS table is confined to in-frame rearrangements and falls short of the full clone set. An unresolved V gene accounts for under half of the shortfall where checked; the remainder is of unknown origin. Clone size and the V and J calls come from that table; the DNA yielded D and trimming. This sample gives millions of clones in total; 85% to 95% of them show up just once. In total, the top ten clones hold more than 0.1% of the sample.

The donors were healthy, HIV-negative adults with no recently reported acute infections or vaccinations. Only Caucasian adults living in Nashville, Tennessee, USA were represented among the donors. CD4+ T cells were enriched through magnetic negative selection, after which naive cells were positively selected on CD45RA and the remaining negative fraction served as the memory subset. After blood collection by leukapheresis, PBMCs were isolated using Ficoll-Histopaque density gradient centrifugation and then cryopreserved in the vapor phase of liquid nitrogen. Analytical flow cytometry was used to check the purity and quantity of each magnetically sorted T cell population. Each sorted fraction had its genomic DNA isolated and then quantified by UV absorbance on a Nanodrop 2000c. From its cysteine to its phenylalanine, the CDR3 spans 15 amino acids. Kept here is only the CDR3 DNA, which spans 45 bases and is read in frame from base 1. CDR1 KGHSH and CDR2 LQKENI are derived from the germline V gene. The germline V and J ends show losses of 5 bases and 6 bases respectively, and no gene match explains 9 bases of the junction.

This clonotype originated in a young man in good health. The sequencing sample was made of naive CD4+ T cells sorted from blood. According to the study, the label for this sample's cell subset or site signals: CD45RA+ positively selected. The chain is made from TRBV18 and TRBJ2-7, and TRBD2 aligns with 11 junction nucleotides. The CDR3 protein is CASSEGTSGLGEQYF. The nucleotide sequence is given as TGTGCCAGCTCAGAAGGGACTAGCGGTCTGGGCGAGCAGTACTTC.